The rows below give T cell receptor beta chains drawn from one sample of a study of CD8+ T cells in alopecia areata. TCRdb keeps only in-frame clones here, not all; method: immunoSEQ multiplex PCR. The repertoire holds approximately 150,000 clones, with around 87% as singletons. The sequences come from CD8+ T cells sorted from blood, collected at week 0. These receptor sequences come from a human donor with alopecia areata. CDR3s include the opening cysteine and the closing phenylalanine or tryptophan. D genes are given only for firm matches. Size is stated for part of the rows, as once, few or many counts, or as a class when the clone is expanded.

clone size	V gene	D gene	J gene	CDR3 DNA	CDR3 protein
-	TRBV5-5	-	TRBJ2-7	TGTGCCAGCAGCTCCCCGGCCCTATATGGCTACGAGCAGTACTTC	CASSSPALYGYEQYF
-	TRBV29-1	-	TRBJ2-1	TGCAGCGTTGAAAGGAGCGGAGAACCGTTCTTC	CSVERSGEPFF
-	TRBV7-6	-	TRBJ2-5	TGTGCCAGCAGCTTAGACCGAGAGACCCAGTACTTC	CASSLDRETQYF
-	TRBV4-1	TRBD2	TRBJ2-5	TGCGCCAGCAGCGCAAGACTAGCGGAGACCCGAGGGGAGACCCAGTACTTC	CASSARLAETRGETQYF
-	TRBV30	-	TRBJ2-7	TGTGCCTGGAGTTGGAATGGACTTGCCGGAGAGCAGTACTTC	CAWSWNGLAGEQYF
-	TRBV30	-	TRBJ1-4	TGTGCCTGGAGTGTCGGCGGTATAGAAAAACTGTTTTTT	CAWSVGGIEKLFF
-	TRBV4-1	-	TRBJ2-7	TGCGCCAGCAGCCTTGATCCGGGTCGGGGTATAGACGAGCAGTACTTC	CASSLDPGRGIDEQYF
-	TRBV15	-	TRBJ2-1	TGTGCCACCAGCAGAGTTCCGGAGAGCTCCTACAATGAGCAGTTCTTC	CATSRVPESSYNEQFF
-	TRBV29-1	TRBD2	TRBJ2-7	TGCAGCGTTGAAGGGGGACTAGCGGGAAGGGTAGACGAGCAGTACTTC	CSVEGGLAGRVDEQYF
few	TRBV27	-	TRBJ2-7	TGTGCCAGCAGTACTTGGGACACGGAGTACGAGCAGTACTTC	CASSTWDTEYEQYF
once	TRBV27	-	TRBJ1-5	TGTGCCAGCAGCGCCGGGACGCCGAATCAGCCCCAGCATTTT	CASSAGTPNQPQHF
-	TRBV5-1	TRBD1	TRBJ1-1	TGCGCCAGCAGACATCCCGGTTGGGACAGGAACACTGAAGCTTTCTTT	CASRHPGWDRNTEAFF
-	TRBV7-9	-	TRBJ2-5	TGTGCCAGCAGCCCCCAAGACAGCGAGACCCAGTACTTC	CASSPQDSETQYF
-	TRBV13	-	TRBJ2-2	TGTGCCAGCAGTTATGCCCGGGACGAGGGTGACACCGGGGAGCTGTTTTTT	CASSYARDEGDTGELFF
once	TRBV27	TRBD2	TRBJ2-1	TGTGCCAGCAGACTGACTAGCGGGAGGGCTAGCTCCTACAATGAGCAGTTCTTC	CASRLTSGRASSYNEQFF
-	TRBV7-2	-	TRBJ2-1	TGTGCCAGCAGCCCGGACTCCGGCCCCAATGAGCAGTTCTTC	CASSPDSGPNEQFF
-	TRBV29-1	-	TRBJ2-1	TGCAGCGTTGTTTTAGGCAATGAGCAGTTCTTC	CSVVLGNEQFF
-	TRBV10-1	-	TRBJ2-3	TGCGCCAGCAGTGAGCGACCCGGGGCCACAGATACGCAGTATTTT	CASSERPGATDTQYF
-	TRBV7-8	-	TRBJ1-4	TGTGCCAGCAGCTTACCATACACCCCGTCCGTACCTTCAACTAATGAAAAACTGTTTTTT	CASSLPYTPSVPSTNEKLFF
-	TRBV27	-	TRBJ2-5	TGTGCCAGCAGTTCCTACCCACTAGGTGGAGAGACCCAGTACTTC	CASSSYPLGGETQYF
-	TRBV4-1	TRBD2	TRBJ2-3	TGCGCCAGCAGCCAAGCACCCGGAGCGGGAAGCACAGATACGCAGTATTTT	CASSQAPGAGSTDTQYF
once	TRBV19	TRBD2	TRBJ2-1	TGTGCCAGTAGTATAATAGCGGGAGACGATGAGCAGTTCTTC	CASSIIAGDDEQFF
-	TRBV5-1	TRBD2	TRBJ2-1	TGCGCCAGCAGCGCTGCTAGCGGGAGGAAAATTGAGCAGTTCTTC	CASSAASGRKIEQFF
few	TRBV6-5	-	TRBJ2-7	TGTGCCACCAGATGGGGCTCCGAGCAGTACTTC	CATRWGSEQYF
-	TRBV4-1	-	TRBJ2-7	TGCGCCAGCAGCCATTTGGGGGACGGGTTCGGCGAGCAGTACTTC	CASSHLGDGFGEQYF
-	TRBV6-1	-	TRBJ2-1	TGTGCCAGCAGTGAACACCCCCCGACTTTAAGCTCCTACAATGAGCAGTTCTTC	CASSEHPPTLSSYNEQFF
-	TRBV11-2	-	TRBJ2-6	TGTGCCAGCAGCCCATTCCCGGACCTCAGCTCTGGGGCCAACGTCCTGACTTTC	CASSPFPDLSSGANVLTF
-	TRBV5-4	-	TRBJ2-1	TGTGCCAGCAGCTTCAACAATGAGCAGTTCTTC	CASSFNNEQFF
-	TRBV6-1	-	TRBJ2-1	TGTGCCAGCAGTGAAGCCTCAAGGCTAGATGCCTACAATGAGCAGTTCTTC	CASSEASRLDAYNEQFF
-	TRBV2	TRBD1	TRBJ1-1	TGTGCCAGCAGTGGGACAGGGGGCAGGAACACTGAAGCTTTCTTT	CASSGTGGRNTEAFF
-	TRBV19	-	TRBJ1-1	TGTGCCAGTAGTCTGGTAGAGAACACTGAAGCTTTCTTT	CASSLVENTEAFF
-	TRBV18	-	TRBJ2-7	TGTGCCAGCTCACCACAGTACGAGCAGTACTTC	CASSPQYEQYF
-	TRBV29-1	-	TRBJ2-7	TGCAGCGTTCGGGGTGAGCGTTCCTACGAGCAGTACTTC	CSVRGERSYEQYF
-	TRBV2	-	TRBJ2-1	TGTGCCAGCAGTGAAGGCAGTGGGGATGAGCAGTTCTTC	CASSEGSGDEQFF
-	TRBV5-1	-	TRBJ1-2	TGCGCCAGCAGCGCTGGCCCGGACCCGAAGACGATCTTC	CASSAGPDPKTIF
once	TRBV2	-	TRBJ1-1	TGTGCCAGCAAAGCGGGAGACACTGAAGCTTTCTTT	CASKAGDTEAFF
-	TRBV6-5	-	TRBJ2-7	TGTGCCAGCAGTCAGGGGGGCCTTGGCGCCTACGAGCAGTACTTC	CASSQGGLGAYEQYF
-	TRBV6-5	-	TRBJ1-2	TGTGCCAGCAGCCCCTGGGGTCCTAACTATGGCTACACCTTC	CASSPWGPNYGYTF
-	TRBV7-8	TRBD2	TRBJ2-5	TGTGCCAGCAGCTTCATGTCACTAGCGGGAGTTGAAGAGACCCAGTACTTC	CASSFMSLAGVEETQYF
-	TRBV29-1	TRBD1	TRBJ2-1	TGCAGCGTTGTGGGACAGGGCAGGGCCGGTGAGCAGTTCTTC	CSVVGQGRAGEQFF
-	TRBV27	TRBD1	TRBJ2-1	TGTGCCAGCAGTCTAGGACAGGGTAATGAGCAGTTCTTC	CASSLGQGNEQFF
few	TRBV10-2	TRBD2	TRBJ2-7	TGCGCCAGCACCGGACGGGCTAGCGGAGAGCAGTACTTC	CASTGRASGEQYF
-	TRBV5-1	TRBD2	TRBJ2-7	TGCGCCAGCAGCGCGACTAGCGGTCCCCCCTACGAGCAGTACTTC	CASSATSGPPYEQYF
-	TRBV12-5	TRBD1	TRBJ2-7	TGTGCTAGTGGTTTGGGGGGACAGGGGGCGTATGAGCAGTACTTC	CASGLGGQGAYEQYF
-	TRBV5-4	-	TRBJ1-1	TGTGCCAGCAGCCTAGGACACCAGAACACTGAAGCTTTCTTT	CASSLGHQNTEAFF
-	TRBV7-9	TRBD1	TRBJ1-6	TGTGCCAGCAGCTTAGCTCAGGGGGCAGGATCACCCCTCCACTTT	CASSLAQGAGSPLHF
-	TRBV10-3	-	TRBJ2-2	TGTGCCATCAGTGAACAGCCAAACACCGGGGAGCTGTTTTTT	CAISEQPNTGELFF
-	TRBV29-1	TRBD2	TRBJ2-7	TGCAGCGTGCGGACTAGCGGCTCCTACGAGCAGTACTTC	CSVRTSGSYEQYF
-	TRBV6-1	-	TRBJ2-1	TGTGCCAGCAGCCCGGTACAAGTGGGGAATGAGCAGTTCTTC	CASSPVQVGNEQFF
-	TRBV30	-	TRBJ2-2	TGTGCCTGGAGTGTGGGTGCGGCGGTCACCGGGGAGCTGTTTTTT	CAWSVGAAVTGELFF
-	TRBV13	-	TRBJ1-5	TGTGCCAGCAGCTTAGAAGAGGAACAGCCCCAGCATTTT	CASSLEEEQPQHF
once	TRBV7-8	TRBD1	TRBJ2-3	TGTGCCAGCAGCTTGAGGGACAGGGTGAGCACAGATACGCAGTATTTT	CASSLRDRVSTDTQYF
-	TRBV2	-	TRBJ2-7	TGTGCCAGCAATGCAGAGAGGGTTGGCAACGAGCAGTACTTC	CASNAERVGNEQYF
-	TRBV27	TRBD2	TRBJ2-7	TGTGCCAGCAGCAACAGACTAGCGGGAGGGTACGAGCAGTACTTC	CASSNRLAGGYEQYF
-	TRBV2	TRBD1	TRBJ1-1	TGTGCCAGCAGTGACCCTCGGGACAGGGAGAACACTGAAGCTTTCTTT	CASSDPRDRENTEAFF
-	TRBV11-2	-	TRBJ2-5	TGTGCCAGCAGCTTAAGGGAGGTCGACGGGGAGACCCAGTACTTC	CASSLREVDGETQYF
few	TRBV7-6	-	TRBJ2-7	TGTGCCAGCAGCTCGGACTCCAGCTCCTACGAGCAGTACTTC	CASSSDSSSYEQYF
few	TRBV9	-	TRBJ1-1	TGTGCCAGCAGCGTAGTAGGTGGGGGCACTGAAGCTTTCTTT	CASSVVGGGTEAFF
-	TRBV30	-	TRBJ1-2	TGTGCCTGGAGGGGTAACTATGGCTACACCTTC	CAWRGNYGYTF
-	TRBV4-1	-	TRBJ2-3	TGCGCCAGCACCTCCTTGGGTGGTGGAGAGAATACGCAGTATTTT	CASTSLGGGENTQYF